Below are 12 T cell receptor beta chains sequenced from a single sample in a study of T cells in Graves' hyperthyroidism and ophthalmopathy. Authors of the study amplified TCR beta CDR3 regions from RNA transcripts. The HTBI primer set drove a first-round RT-PCR of the TCR CDR3. TCRdb passed the multiplex PCR reads through MiXCR, listing each CDR3 protein once. The table shows about 350,000 distinct CDR3 sequences, with approximately 14% occurring only once. The sample comprised blood. The source is a woman between 25 and 40 years old with Graves' hyperthyroidism.

The CDR3 bases are TGTGCCAGTAGTATGAGGGCCGCGGGCGGGGAGCTGTTTTTT. It codes for CASSMRAAGGELFF. This chain connects TRBV19 to TRBJ2-2; D possibly corresponds to TRBD2 (5 bases). The CDR3 sequence is 14 residues long. V was shortened by 3 bases and J by 7 bases, with 12 bases between the two germline ends. Germline CDR1 is LNHDA and CDR2 is SQIVND (reference sequence).

The gene calls are TRBV6-2 or TRBV6-3 and TRBJ2-7, with 12 positions matching TRBD2. V lost 5 bases to trimming and J lost 8 bases; unmatched junction nucleotides: 19. Germline V CDR1 and CDR2: MNHEY, SVGEGT. The CDR3 consists of 18 residues. Written as DNA, the CDR3 is TGTGCCAGCAGTAAGGGACCGAAGACTAGCGGGAGCGGGGGGCAGCAGTACTTC. Translating gives CASSKGPKTSGSGGQQYF.

The chain combines TRBV15 with TRBJ2-5; weak D call: TRBD2 (5 bases). The V gene lost 5 bases and the J gene lost 1 base, with 14 bases spanning the gap. Germline loops: CDR1 LNHNV, CDR2 YYDKDF (reference sequence). This CDR3 spans 15 amino acids. The CDR3 is CATSPASGSQETQYF. As DNA, the CDR3 is TGTGCCACCAGCCCGGCCTCTGGGAGCCAAGAGACCCAGTACTTC.

This chain links TRBV20-1 with TRBJ2-7, with TRBD2 matching 8 bases. The CDR3 length is 16 residues. CDR1 is DFQATT, CDR2 SNEGSKA, per germline (reference sequence). The V gene end was trimmed by 0 bases and the J gene end by 7 bases; junction bases not matched to a gene: 14. The CDR3: CSARDGGTSLQSEQYF. The CDR3, as DNA: TGCAGTGCTAGAGATGGCGGGACTAGTCTGCAGTCGGAGCAGTACTTC.

This clonotype has ten or more counts. The rearrangement links TRBV28 to TRBJ1-5; D remains unclear. V shed 5 bases and J shed 9 bases, with 17 bases lying between them. CDR1 and CDR2 from the germline V gene are MDHEN and SYDVKM. The CDR3 is made up of 14 amino acids. The CDR3 DNA reads TGTGCCAGCAGTGAGCGGACGGCCCGCCGGCCCCAGCATTTT. Residues: CASSERTARRPQHF.

The chain carries TRBV7-8 and TRBJ2-1; D is undetermined. The CDR3 is made up of 16 amino acids. The V end was cut by 6 bases, the J end by 5 bases, with 20 bases between. CDR1 and CDR2 from the germline V gene are SGHVS and FQNEAQ. As DNA, the CDR3 is TGTGCCAGCAGTTTTCAAGGTTCCCGCCGGGACAATGAGCAGTTCTTC. Its translation is CASSFQGSRRDNEQFF. The entire variable domain, with the rest obtained from reference TRBV7-8 and TRBJ2-1, is as follows: GAGVSQSPRYKVAKRGQDVALRCDPISGHVSLFWYQQALGQGPEFLTYFQNEAQLDKSGLPSDRFFAERPEGSVSTLKIQRTQQEDSAVYLCASSFQGSRRDNEQFFGPGTRLTVL.

V and J are TRBV18 and TRBJ1-3; possible D gene TRBD1, 5 bases. CDR1 is KGHSH and CDR2 is LQKENI in the germline V gene. V was clipped by 2 bases and J by 2 bases, with 16 bases between them. The CDR3 is 17 amino acids. The CDR3 bases are TGTGCCAGCTCACCAAGGTATCAGGGCCTGGCTGGAAACACCATATATTTT. Residues: CASSPRYQGLAGNTIYF.

The sample holds a few counts of this clonotype. CDR3 residues: CASSNLAMGRQPQHF. CDR3 sequence (DNA): TGTGCCAGTAGTAACTTGGCGATGGGCAGGCAGCCCCAGCATTTT. The rearrangement uses TRBV19 and TRBJ1-5, with D hard to call. Trimming stripped 4 bases from V and 7 bases from J, with 17 bases between. This CDR3 is built from 15 residues. CDR1 and CDR2 (germline): LNHDA, SQIVND (reference sequence).

There are many counts of this clonotype. J is TRBJ2-7 and V is TRBV2; 8 bases match TRBD1. From germline, CDR1 is SNHLY and CDR2 FYNNEI. V shed 4 bases and J 5 bases; nucleotides not matched to a gene: 4. The CDR3 has 13 residues. CDR3 nucleotide sequence: TGTGCCAGCAGTGCGGACAGGGTCGACGAGCAGTACTTC. It is translated as CASSADRVDEQYF.

V usage is TRBV6-1 and J usage is TRBJ2-1, with 7 bases identical to TRBD2. CDR1 is MNHNS, CDR2 SASEGT, per germline. The CDR3 contains 14 residues. Losses at the gene ends were 5 bases for V and 5 bases for J; bases not matched to a gene: 6. CDR3 in DNA: TGTGCCAGCAGTTCCGGAGCGGGACACAATGAGCAGTTCTTC. Its translation is CASSSGAGHNEQFF.

This clonotype was seen a few times. The gene calls are TRBV4-1 and TRBJ1-1; D is undetermined. With 4 bases removed from V and 6 bases from J, the gap between germline ends came to 18 bases. Germline lookup yields CDR1 MGHRA and CDR2 YSYEKL. This CDR3 contains 15 residues. In DNA form, the CDR3 reads TGCGCCAGCAGCCCCTTCGGGATTCCCGGCCCTGAAGCTTTCTTT. This translates into CASSPFGIPGPEAFF.

For this clonotype: This clone may be a read error of a much larger clone one base away. The chain combines TRBV10-3 with TRBJ2-7; weak D call: TRBD1 (6 bases). V lost 7 bases to trimming and J lost 0 bases, with 7 bases between them. The CDR3 totals 12 residues. CDR1 is ENHRY, CDR2 SYGVKD, per germline. CDR3 DNA: TGTGCCATCACGGACAGCTCCTACGAGCAGTACTTC. This translates into CAITDSSYEQYF.